Given below is one TCR beta chain in context. Method: immunoSEQ multiplex PCR; TCRdb's copy keeps in-frame clones and lacks some. Of around 460,000 clones in the sample, around 90% were seen once. The CDR3 has 13 amino acids. Germline loops: CDR1 LNHDA, CDR2 SQIVND (reference sequence). V lost 6 bases to trimming and J lost 3 bases; unmatched junction nucleotides: 4. This record belongs to a study of blood T cell repertoires in COVID-19. The V and J genes are TRBV19 and TRBJ2-5, with 7 bases matching TRBD2. The sequencing input was peripheral blood. The TCR was taken from a man aged 18-30 years with COVID-19, enrolled during active disease. Written as DNA, the CDR3 is TGTGCCAGTAGACTTCTAGCGGAAGAGACCCAGTACTTC. Protein product: CASRLLAEETQYF.